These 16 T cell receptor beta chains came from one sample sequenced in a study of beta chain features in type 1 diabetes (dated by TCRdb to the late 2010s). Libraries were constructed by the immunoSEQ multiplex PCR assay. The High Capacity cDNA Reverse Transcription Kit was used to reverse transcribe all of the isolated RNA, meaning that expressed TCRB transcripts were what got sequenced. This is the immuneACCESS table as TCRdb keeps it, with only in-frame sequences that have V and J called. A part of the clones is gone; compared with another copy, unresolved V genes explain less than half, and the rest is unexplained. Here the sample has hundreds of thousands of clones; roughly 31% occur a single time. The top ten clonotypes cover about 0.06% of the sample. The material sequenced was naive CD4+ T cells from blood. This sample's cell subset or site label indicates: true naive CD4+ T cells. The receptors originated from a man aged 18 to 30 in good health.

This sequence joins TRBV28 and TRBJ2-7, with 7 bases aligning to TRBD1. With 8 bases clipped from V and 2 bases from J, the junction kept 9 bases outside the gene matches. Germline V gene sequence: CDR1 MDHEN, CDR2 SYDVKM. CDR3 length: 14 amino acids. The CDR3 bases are TGTGCCAGCGGAGGAAGACAGGGAACCTACGAGCAGTACTTC. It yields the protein CASGGRQGTYEQYF.

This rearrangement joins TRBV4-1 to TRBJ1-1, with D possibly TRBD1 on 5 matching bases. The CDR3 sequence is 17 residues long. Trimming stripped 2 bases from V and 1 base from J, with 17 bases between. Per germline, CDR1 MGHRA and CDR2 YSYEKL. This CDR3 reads CASSQRGLGPPNTEAFF. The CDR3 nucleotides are TGCGCCAGCAGCCAAAGGGGTCTGGGACCGCCGAACACTGAAGCTTTCTTT.

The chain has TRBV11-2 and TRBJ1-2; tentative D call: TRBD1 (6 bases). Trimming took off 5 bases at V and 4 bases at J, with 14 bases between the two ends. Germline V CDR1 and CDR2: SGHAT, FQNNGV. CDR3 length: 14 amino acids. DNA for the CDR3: TGTGCCAGCAGCCCACAACCGGACAGCTATGGCTACACCTTC. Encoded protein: CASSPQPDSYGYTF.

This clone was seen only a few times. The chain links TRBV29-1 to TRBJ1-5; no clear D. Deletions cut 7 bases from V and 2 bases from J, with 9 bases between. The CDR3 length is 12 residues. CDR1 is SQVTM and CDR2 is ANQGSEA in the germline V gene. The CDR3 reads CSATYGNQPQHF. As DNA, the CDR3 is TGCAGCGCAACGTACGGCAATCAGCCCCAGCATTTT.

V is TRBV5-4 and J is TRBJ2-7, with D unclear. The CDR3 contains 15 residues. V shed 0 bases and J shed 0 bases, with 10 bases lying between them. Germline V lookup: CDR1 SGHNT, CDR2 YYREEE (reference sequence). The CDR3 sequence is CASSLGSQSSYEQYF. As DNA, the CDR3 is TGTGCCAGCAGCTTGGGTAGCCAGAGCTCCTACGAGCAGTACTTC.

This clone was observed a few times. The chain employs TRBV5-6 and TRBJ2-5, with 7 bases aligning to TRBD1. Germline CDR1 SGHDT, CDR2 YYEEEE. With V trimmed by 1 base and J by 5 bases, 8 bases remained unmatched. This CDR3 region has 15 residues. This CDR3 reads CASSLTPGQWETQYF. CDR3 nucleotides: TGTGCCAGCAGCTTGACTCCGGGACAGTGGGAGACCCAGTACTTC.

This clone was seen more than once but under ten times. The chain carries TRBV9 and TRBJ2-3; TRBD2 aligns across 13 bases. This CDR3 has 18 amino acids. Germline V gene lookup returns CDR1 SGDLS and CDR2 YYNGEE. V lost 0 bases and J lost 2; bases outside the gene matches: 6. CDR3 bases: TGTGCCAGCAGCGTAGACCCAGGGACTAGCGGGGTCACAGATACGCAGTATTTT. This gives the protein CASSVDPGTSGVTDTQYF.

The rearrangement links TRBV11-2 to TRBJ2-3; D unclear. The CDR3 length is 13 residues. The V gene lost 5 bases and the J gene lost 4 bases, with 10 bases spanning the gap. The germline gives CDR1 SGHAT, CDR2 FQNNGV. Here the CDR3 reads CASSGPWADTQYF. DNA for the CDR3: TGTGCCAGCAGCGGGCCATGGGCAGATACGCAGTATTTT.

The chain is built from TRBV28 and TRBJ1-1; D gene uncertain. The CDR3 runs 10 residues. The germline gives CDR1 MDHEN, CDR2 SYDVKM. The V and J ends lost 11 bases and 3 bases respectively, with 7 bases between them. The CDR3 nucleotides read TGTGCCGCCGGGTACACTGAAGCTTTCTTT. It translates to CAAGYTEAFF.

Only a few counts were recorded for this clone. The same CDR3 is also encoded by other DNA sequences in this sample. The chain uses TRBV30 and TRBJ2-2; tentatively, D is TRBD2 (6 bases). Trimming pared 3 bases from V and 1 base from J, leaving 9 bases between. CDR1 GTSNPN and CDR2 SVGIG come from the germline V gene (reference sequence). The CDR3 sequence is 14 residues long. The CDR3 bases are TGTGCCTGGAGAGATAGCGGGAACACCGGGGAGCTGTTTTTT. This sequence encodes CAWRDSGNTGELFF. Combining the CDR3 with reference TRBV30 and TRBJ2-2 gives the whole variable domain SQTIHQWPATLVQPVGSPLSLECTVEGTSNPNLYWYRQAAGRGLQLLFYSVGIGQISSEVPQNLSASRPQDRQFILSSKKLLLSDSGFYLCAWRDSGNTGELFFGEGSRLTVL.

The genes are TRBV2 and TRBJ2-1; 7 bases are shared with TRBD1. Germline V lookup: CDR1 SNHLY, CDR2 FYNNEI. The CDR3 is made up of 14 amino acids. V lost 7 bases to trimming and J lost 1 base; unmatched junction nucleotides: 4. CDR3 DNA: TGTGCCAGCACGGGACAGACTTCCTACAATGAGCAGTTCTTC. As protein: CASTGQTSYNEQFF. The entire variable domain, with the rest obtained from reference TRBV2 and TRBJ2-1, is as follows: EPEVTQTPSHQVTQMGQEVILRCVPISNHLYFYWYRQILGQKVEFLVSFYNNEISEKSEIFDDQFSVERPDGSNFTLKIRSTKLEDSAMYFCASTGQTSYNEQFFGPGTRLTVL.

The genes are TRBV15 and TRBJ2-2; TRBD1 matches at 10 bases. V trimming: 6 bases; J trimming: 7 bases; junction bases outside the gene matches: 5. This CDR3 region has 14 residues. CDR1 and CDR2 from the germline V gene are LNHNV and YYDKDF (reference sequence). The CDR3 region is CATRRQGAGGELFF. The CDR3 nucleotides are TGTGCCACCAGAAGACAGGGGGCCGGCGGGGAGCTGTTTTTT.

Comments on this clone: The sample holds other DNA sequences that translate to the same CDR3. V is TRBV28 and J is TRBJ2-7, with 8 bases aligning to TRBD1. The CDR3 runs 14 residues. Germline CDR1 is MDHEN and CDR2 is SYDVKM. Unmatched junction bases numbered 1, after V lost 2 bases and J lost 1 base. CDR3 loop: CASSLRDRSYEQYF. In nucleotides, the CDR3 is TGTGCCAGCAGTTTAAGGGACAGGTCCTACGAGCAGTACTTC.

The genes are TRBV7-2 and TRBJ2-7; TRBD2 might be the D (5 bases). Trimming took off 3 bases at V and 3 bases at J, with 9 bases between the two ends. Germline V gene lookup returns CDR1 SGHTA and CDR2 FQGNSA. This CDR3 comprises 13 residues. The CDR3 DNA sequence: TGTGCCAGCAGCTTTTCAGCGGACTACGAGCAGTACTTC. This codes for CASSFSADYEQYF.

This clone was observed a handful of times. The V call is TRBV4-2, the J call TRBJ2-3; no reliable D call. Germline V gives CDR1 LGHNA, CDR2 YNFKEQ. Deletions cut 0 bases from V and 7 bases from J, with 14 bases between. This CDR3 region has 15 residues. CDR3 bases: TGTGCCAGCAGCCAAGAAGGGTCCGGACGATATACGCAGTATTTT. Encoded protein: CASSQEGSGRYTQYF.

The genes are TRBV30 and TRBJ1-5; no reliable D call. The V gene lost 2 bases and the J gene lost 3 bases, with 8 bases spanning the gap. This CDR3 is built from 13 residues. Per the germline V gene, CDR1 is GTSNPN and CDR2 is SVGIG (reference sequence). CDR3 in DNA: TGTGCCTGGAGTTTCACCCACAATCAGCCCCAGCATTTT. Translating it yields CAWSFTHNQPQHF.